What follows is one T cell receptor beta chain and its context. Its antigen is currently unknown. The data are from a study of cytomegalovirus exposure and HLA in healthy donors. General observations from the study: Cytomegalovirus association was assigned to more than 150 TCR beta chains.

PCR involved 60 Vbeta and 13 Jbeta primers. This table comes from immunoSEQ multiplex PCR, and its TCRdb copy is limited to in-frame clones, with some not included. The clone table shows over 100,000 clones, with the ten largest holding 1.5% to 2%. The CDR3 loop spans 16 amino acids. In germline, CDR1 is MDHEN, CDR2 SYDVKM. Unmatched junction bases numbered 9, after V lost 5 bases and J lost 3 bases. The gene calls are TRBV28 and TRBJ2-5; 10 bases line up with TRBD2. Specimen: PBMCs. This TCR was sampled from a woman in her 40s in good health and CMV-seropositive. The CDR3 region has the DNA TGTGCCAGCAGTGCCGCCCGGACTAGCGGCAAAGAGACCCAGTACTTC. This gives the protein CASSAARTSGKETQYF. Drawing the rest from reference TRBV28 and TRBJ2-5, the complete variable domain is DVKVTQSSRYLVKRTGEKVFLECVQDMDHENMFWYRQDPGLGLRLIYFSYDVKMKEKGDIPEGYSVSREKKERFSLILESASTNQTSMYLCASSAARTSGKETQYFGPGTRLLVL.